Listed here are 20 T cell receptor beta chains from one sample, sequenced in a study of T cells in Graves' hyperthyroidism and ophthalmopathy. Amplified TCR beta CDR3 regions derived from RNA transcripts. A set of HTBI primers served as the primers for a first-round RT-PCR of the TCR CDR3. TCRdb redid the calling of the multiplex PCR reads with MiXCR, one entry per CDR3 protein. This table holds about 360,000 distinct CDR3 sequences, about 13% found once. The sequencing sample was made of blood. These receptors all come from a woman aged 18 to 35 with Graves' hyperthyroidism.

A word on this clonotype: A read error is possible here, since a much larger clone lies one base away. The chain carries TRBV24-1 and TRBJ1-1; no clear D gene. Trimming removed 4 bases at V and 3 bases at J, with 8 bases between. Per germline, CDR1 KGHDR and CDR2 SFDVKD. The CDR3 has 13 amino acids. The DNA for the CDR3 is TGTGCCACCAGTGAGGGAGGGTACACTGAAGCTTTCTTT. It encodes CATSEGGYTEAFF.

Many counts were recorded for this clonotype. The chain employs TRBV7-2 and TRBJ1-2; maybe TRBD1 (6 bases). The length of the CDR3 is 14 residues. V shed 4 bases and J shed 8 bases, with 17 bases lying between them. CDR1 SGHTA and CDR2 FQGNSA come from the germline V gene. As DNA, the CDR3 is TGTGCCAGCAGCTCCCCTCCGGGGGCGAAGGGCTACACCTTC. Protein product: CASSSPPGAKGYTF.

There are many counts of this clonotype. The rearrangement uses TRBV10-2 and TRBJ2-3; 8 bases fit TRBD1. Germline assignment: CDR1 WSHSY and CDR2 SAAADI. This CDR3 is built from 16 residues. The V segment lost 6 bases and the J segment 2 bases; nucleotides outside the gene matches: 10. The CDR3 DNA is TGCGCCAGCAGCCGACCTGGACAGGGTATCACAGATACGCAGTATTTT. Its protein is CASSRPGQGITDTQYF.

This chain joins TRBV12-3 or TRBV12-4 and TRBJ2-3; D is ambiguous. V lost 2 bases to trimming and J lost 1 base, with 4 bases between them. This CDR3 region has 13 residues. As DNA, the CDR3 is TGTGCCAGCAGTTTATACCGCACAGATACGCAGTATTTT. This codes for CASSLYRTDTQYF.

Ten or more counts support this clonotype. The chain links TRBV6-1 to TRBJ1-2; maybe TRBD1 (5 bases). The germline V and J ends were trimmed by 6 bases and 6 bases, with 23 bases remaining between them. Germline V gives CDR1 MNHNS, CDR2 SASEGT. The CDR3 covers 16 residues. The CDR3 here is CASSPTFEGRTHGYTF. In DNA form, the CDR3 reads TGTGCCAGCAGCCCCACTTTTGAGGGGCGTACGCATGGCTACACCTTC.

In this sample, this clonotype turned up many times. The chain employs TRBV7-2 and TRBJ1-1; D remains unclear. Trimming shortened V by 5 bases and J by 6 bases, and 10 bases separated the two germline ends. This CDR3 is built from 12 residues. The germline CDR1 and CDR2 sequences are SGHTA and FQGNSA. CDR3 sequence: CASSRGRAEAFF. The CDR3, as DNA: TGTGCCAGCAGCCGAGGTCGGGCTGAAGCTTTCTTT.

The chain combines TRBV9 with TRBJ2-7; unclear D gene. The CDR3 runs to 14 residues. CDR1 SGDLS and CDR2 YYNGEE come from the germline V gene. V was pared by 4 bases and J by 0 bases, with 11 bases between. The CDR3 coding sequence is TGTGCCAGCAGCCAGGACGGACGCTCCTACGAGCAGTACTTC. This codes for CASSQDGRSYEQYF.

The chain is built from TRBV19 and TRBJ2-1; D uncertain. Trimming took off 7 bases at V and 5 bases at J, with 15 bases between the two ends. The germline gives CDR1 LNHDA, CDR2 SQIVND (reference sequence). The CDR3 length is 14 residues. The CDR3 reads CASIGRMPDNEQFF. The CDR3 DNA is TGTGCCAGTATTGGACGGATGCCGGACAATGAGCAGTTCTTC.

A few counts support this clonotype. The chain combines TRBV13 with TRBJ1-2; the D is unclear. Trimming stripped 1 base from V and 5 bases from J, with 11 bases between. Germline CDR1 and CDR2: PRHDT and FYEKMQ (reference sequence). This CDR3 has 14 residues. The CDR3 bases are TGTGCCAGCAGCTTAGAGAGAAGCTTGTATGGCTACACCTTC. Encoded protein: CASSLERSLYGYTF.

This clonotype was seen many times. The chain is built from TRBV7-2 and TRBJ2-2, with 7 bases aligning to TRBD2. The trim removed 4 bases at V and 5 bases at J, leaving 7 bases unmatched. Germline values: CDR1 SGHTA, CDR2 FQGNSA. This CDR3 is built from 15 residues. In DNA form, the CDR3 reads TGTGCCAGCAGCTCCCAACGGGGGGAAACCGGGGAGCTGTTTTTT. Protein product: CASSSQRGETGELFF.

A remark on this clonotype: The conserved phenylalanine or tryptophan is not found at the CDR3 terminus, so this likely reflects a read error. This sequence joins TRBV27 and TRBJ2-2, with 8 bases fitting TRBD2. CDR3 length: 17 residues. CDR1 is MNHEY and CDR2 is SMNVEV in the germline V gene (reference sequence). The ends lost 4 bases at V and 4 bases at J; junction bases unmatched: 11. CDR3 amino acids: CASSSFVSGSRTGELFL. In DNA form, the CDR3 reads TGTGCCAGCAGTTCGTTCGTGAGCGGGAGTCGCACCGGGGAGCTGTTTTTG.

This clonotype was observed at least ten times. The chain combines TRBV6-1 with TRBJ2-2, with 7 bases identical to TRBD2. Trimming took 5 bases from V and 2 from J; bases not matched to a gene: 5. CDR3 size: 15 residues. Looked up from germline, CDR1 is MNHNS and CDR2 is SASEGT. CDR3 in amino acids: CASSRTRPNTGELFF. For the CDR3, the DNA is TGTGCCAGCAGTCGGACTAGGCCAAACACCGGGGAGCTGTTTTTT.

This clonotype was observed a handful of times. A clone one base away is much larger, so this may be a read error. Given the absence of the conserved phenylalanine or tryptophan at the CDR3 end, a read error is likely. The chain employs TRBV7-9 and TRBJ2-5; D not resolved. The CDR3 sequence is 14 residues long. V was clipped by 0 bases and J by 3 bases, with 8 bases between them. The germline V gene encodes CDR1 SEHNR and CDR2 FQNEAQ (reference sequence). The CDR3 reads CASSLAGIEETQYL. The CDR3 nucleotides are TGTGCCAGCAGCTTAGCCGGAATCGAAGAGACCCAGTACCTC.

V gene TRBV25-1 combines with J gene TRBJ2-5; no definite D call. The CDR3 consists of 13 residues. The V and J ends lost 4 bases and 5 bases respectively, with 11 bases between them. Germline CDR1 MGHDK, CDR2 SYGVNS. The CDR3 DNA is TGTGCCAGCAGTGGACTGGCCAGGGAGACCCAGTACTTC. This sequence encodes CASSGLARETQYF.

Many counts were recorded for this clonotype. V gene TRBV20-1 combines with J gene TRBJ1-1; possible D gene TRBD1, 5 bases. Trimming left V 5 bases short and J 3 bases short, with 19 bases between. The CDR3 has 15 residues. From germline, CDR1 is DFQATT and CDR2 SNEGSKA (reference sequence). The CDR3 DNA reads TGCAGTGCTCCCTTCGGGGGAACCGGGGACACTGAAGCTTTCTTT. This translates into CSAPFGGTGDTEAFF.

V and J are TRBV5-5 and TRBJ2-2; D not certain. Germline CDR1 reads SGHKS; CDR2 reads YYEKEE (reference sequence). The V end was cut by 2 bases, the J end by 0 bases, with 17 bases between. The CDR3 length is 18 residues. The CDR3 sequence is CASSLGSGRPSNTGELFF. The CDR3 DNA reads TGTGCCAGCAGCTTAGGCTCCGGAAGGCCCTCGAACACCGGGGAGCTGTTTTTT. Together with reference TRBV5-5 and TRBJ2-2, the CDR3 gives the full variable domain: DAGVTQSPTHLIKTRGQQVTLRCSPISGHKSVSWYQQVLGQGPQFIFQYYEKEERGRGNFPDRFSARQFPNYSSELNVNALLLGDSALYLCASSLGSGRPSNTGELFFGEGSRLTVL.

As to this clonotype: This could be a read error, since a much larger clone is one nucleotide away. The chain couples TRBV27 to TRBJ2-3; D gene unclear. The CDR3 runs to 15 residues. CDR1 MNHEY and CDR2 SMNVEV come from the germline V gene (reference sequence). The V end lost 5 bases, the J end lost 1 base, and 13 bases lay between the germline ends. CDR3 sequence (DNA): TGTGCCAGCAGTGATTTGTCGCAGGGCACAGATACGCAGTATTTT. Its translation is CASSDLSQGTDTQYF.

The chain employs TRBV6-1 and TRBJ1-6; D remains ambiguous. CDR3 size: 12 residues. Germline V CDR1 and CDR2: MNHNS, SASEGT. V lost 9 bases, J lost 5 bases, and 8 bases lay in between. This chain's CDR3 is CASEHNNSPLHF. The CDR3 bases are TGTGCCAGTGAGCACAATAATTCACCCCTCCACTTT.

This clonotype was observed a few times. A single base separates this from a much larger clone, so it may be a read error. This rearrangement joins TRBV5-1 to TRBJ2-7; TRBD2 aligns across 9 bases. V was clipped by 0 bases and J by 6 bases; unmatched bases: 7. Per germline, CDR1 SGHRS and CDR2 YFSETQ. The CDR3 totals 15 residues. The CDR3 is CASSLVPAGGTEQYF. The CDR3 coding sequence is TGCGCCAGCAGCTTGGTTCCAGCGGGAGGCACCGAGCAGTACTTC.

This clonotype occurred many times. The J gene is TRBJ1-6, the V gene TRBV7-9, with D unclear. V was trimmed by 5 bases and J by 13 bases, leaving 12 bases between them. The V gene's germline CDR1 is SEHNR and CDR2 FQNEAQ (reference sequence). The CDR3 sequence is 12 residues long. CDR3 sequence reads: CASSRTLSPLHF. The CDR3 DNA reads as TGTGCCAGCAGCAGAACCCTATCGCCCCTCCACTTT.